These 23 T cell receptor beta chains share one sample of origin, sequenced in a study of T cells after yellow fever vaccination. TCRdb re-called the 5' RACE reads through MiXCR, storing one row per CDR3 protein. This table holds a few hundred thousand distinct CDR3 sequences, about 15% found once. Here the sequenced sample was PBMCs, taken less than 6 days after the first yellow fever vaccination. The origin of the receptors is a man aged 18 to 29 who received the YFV17D yellow fever vaccine.

This clonotype has a handful of counts. The rearrangement joins TRBV14 to TRBJ2-7; D might be TRBD1 or TRBD2, each matching 6 bases. Germline loops: CDR1 SGHDN, CDR2 FVKESK. The V gene lost 2 bases and the J gene lost 9 bases, with 14 bases spanning the gap. The CDR3 spans 13 residues. CDR3 amino acids: CASSQSPGGVQYV. CDR3 DNA: TGTGCCAGCAGCCAATCCCCCGGGGGCGTGCAGTACGTC.

The V and J genes are TRBV11-2 and TRBJ1-1; maybe TRBD1 (5 bases). The CDR3 covers 13 residues. Germline values: CDR1 SGHAT, CDR2 FQNNGV. The ends were cut back, 5 bases at V and 2 bases at J, with 9 bases in the middle. In DNA, the CDR3 is TGTGCCAGCAGCGGGACGCTTAACACTGAAGCTTTCTTT. Protein product: CASSGTLNTEAFF.

This chain connects TRBV6-5 to TRBJ2-2, with D unclear. Trimming removed 0 bases from V and 1 base from J, with 9 bases in between. The CDR3 loop spans 16 amino acids. Germline values: CDR1 MNHEY, CDR2 SVGAGI. Here the CDR3 reads CASSYSGHRNTGELFF. The CDR3 nucleotides read TGTGCCAGCAGTTACTCGGGTCACAGGAACACCGGGGAGCTGTTTTTT.

This clonotype was detected only a few times. This sequence joins TRBV4-3 and TRBJ2-1, with 9 bases that match TRBD2. V lost 6 bases and J lost 0; bases outside the gene matches: 3. The CDR3 consists of 15 residues. In germline, CDR1 is LGHNA, CDR2 YSLEER. The DNA of the CDR3 is TGCGCCAGCAGTCCGCGGGGGGGCTCCTACAATGAGCAGTTCTTC. Its translation: CASSPRGGSYNEQFF.

This chain links TRBV6-2 or TRBV6-3 with TRBJ2-3, with D perhaps TRBD1 or TRBD2 (6 bases each). V dropped 2 bases and J dropped 1 base, with 13 bases sitting between them. The CDR3 is 16 residues long. Germline assignment: CDR1 MNHEY and CDR2 SVGEGT. The CDR3 coding sequence is TGTGCCAGCAGTTACCCCCCTAGGGGGGGCACAGATACGCAGTATTTT. It yields the protein CASSYPPRGGTDTQYF.

V usage is TRBV19 and J usage is TRBJ2-1, with D possibly TRBD2 on 5 matching bases. Looked up from germline, CDR1 is LNHDA and CDR2 is SQIVND (reference sequence). The V end was cut by 6 bases, the J end by 5 bases, with 17 bases between. The CDR3 is made up of 15 amino acids. The CDR3 coding sequence is TGTGCCAGTAGGAACCTGAGGGTGACGAACAATGAGCAGTTCTTC. Protein product: CASRNLRVTNNEQFF.

This clonotype appeared a few times. The chain is built from TRBV6-2 or TRBV6-3 and TRBJ1-1, with TRBD1 as a possible D gene (6 bases). The length of the CDR3 is 20 residues. Between the trimmed V and J ends, which lost 2 bases and 1 base, there was a span of 26 bases. The germline V gene encodes CDR1 MNHEY and CDR2 SVGEGT. The CDR3 loop is CASSYHASLSGALGNTEAFF. CDR3 sequence (DNA): TGTGCCAGCAGTTACCACGCCTCATTGTCGGGGGCTCTAGGGAACACTGAAGCTTTCTTT.

At least ten counts were recorded for this clonotype. J is TRBJ2-5 and V is TRBV2, with D unclear. Deletions cut 0 bases from V and 0 bases from J, with 11 bases between. This CDR3 has 16 amino acids. The V gene's germline CDR1 is SNHLY and CDR2 FYNNEI. The DNA for the CDR3 is TGTGCCAGCAGTGAAGCCGGCAGGATGCACCAAGAGACCCAGTACTTC. Its protein product is CASSEAGRMHQETQYF.

This clonotype has only one observation. V is TRBV6-2 or TRBV6-3 and J is TRBJ2-5; 12 bases fit TRBD2. CDR1 and CDR2 from the germline V gene are MNHEY and SVGEGT. The CDR3 sequence is 16 residues long. The J segment lost 2 bases and the V segment lost 2 bases, leaving 3 bases of the junction unmatched. The CDR3 DNA is TGTGCCAGCAGTTACGGACTAGCGGGGTCTCAAGAGACCCAGTACTTC. Amino acids: CASSYGLAGSQETQYF.

CDR3 sequence: CASSPPWSGGALGEQFF. CDR3 coding DNA: TGTGCCAGCTCACCACCGTGGAGCGGGGGGGCCCTAGGTGAGCAGTTCTTC. The rearrangement uses TRBV18 and TRBJ2-1, with 10 bases that match TRBD2. The CDR3 is 17 amino acids. The trim removed 0 bases at V and 9 bases at J, leaving 11 bases unmatched. Germline V CDR1 and CDR2: KGHSH, LQKENI.

V gene TRBV7-2 combines with J gene TRBJ2-1; 9 nucleotides match TRBD2. The V and J ends lost 5 bases and 1 base, in that order; junction bases with no gene match: 6. This CDR3 comprises 16 residues. Germline V lookup: CDR1 SGHTA, CDR2 FQGNSA. CDR3 DNA: TGTGCCAGCAGCCTTATAGCGGGGGAGTCCTACAATGAGCAGTTCTTC. Protein: CASSLIAGESYNEQFF.

A few counts support this clonotype. CDR3: CASSYSTCLQGPCEQYF. The CDR3 DNA is TGTGCCAGCAGTTACTCGACGTGTTTGCAGGGGCCGTGCGAGCAGTACTTC. The chain links TRBV6-2 or TRBV6-3 to TRBJ2-7, with D possibly TRBD1 on 6 matching bases. Per germline, CDR1 MNHEY and CDR2 SVGEGT. V lost 0 bases, J lost 6 bases, and 21 bases lay in between. This CDR3 comprises 17 residues.

The chain carries TRBV7-2 and TRBJ1-1; D gene ambiguous. V shed 2 bases and J shed 4 bases, with 8 bases lying between them. Germline V gives CDR1 SGHTA, CDR2 FQGNSA. The CDR3 totals 13 residues. CDR3 in amino acids: CASSLFVGTEAFF. The CDR3 region has the DNA TGTGCCAGCAGCTTATTCGTTGGCACTGAAGCTTTCTTT.

This clonotype was seen more than once but under ten times. The chain is built from TRBV5-1 and TRBJ1-6; 10 bases agree with TRBD1. CDR3 length: 17 amino acids. The ends lost 4 bases at V and 9 bases at J; junction bases unmatched: 13. Germline-derived CDR1 and CDR2 are SGHRS and YFSETQ. CDR3 sequence (DNA): TGCGCCAGCAGCGCCACCGGGACAGGGGTCCCCGTTTCACCCCTCCACTTT. This sequence encodes CASSATGTGVPVSPLHF.

This sequence joins TRBV9 and TRBJ1-4, with a tentative D call TRBD1 (5 bases). Germline V lookup: CDR1 SGDLS, CDR2 YYNGEE. The V and J ends lost 4 bases and 4 bases respectively, with 17 bases between them. The CDR3 totals 16 residues. CDR3 sequence (DNA): TGTGCCAGCAGCACGCGGGACGGCGGGGGTAATGAAAAACTGTTTTTT. It specifies CASSTRDGGGNEKLFF.

The rearrangement joins TRBV2 to TRBJ2-3, with D perhaps matching TRBD2 (5 bases). Germline-derived CDR1 and CDR2 are SNHLY and FYNNEI. Trimming removed 6 bases from V and 2 bases from J, with 21 bases in between. CDR3 length equals 17 residues. The CDR3, as DNA: TGTGCCAGCAGCCACGGAGGATTGGGGATCTCCACAGATACGCAGTATTTT. Protein sequence: CASSHGGLGISTDTQYF.

The genes are TRBV11-2 and TRBJ2-1, with D unclear. The germline V gene has CDR1 SGHAT and CDR2 FQNNGV. The CDR3 sequence is 17 residues long. V lost 1 base, J lost 2 bases, and 15 bases lay in between. CDR3 protein: CASSLVVFQTPYNEQFF. In DNA, the CDR3 is TGTGCCAGCAGCTTAGTGGTATTTCAAACCCCCTACAATGAGCAGTTCTTC. Full variable domain (outside the CDR3, taken from reference TRBV11-2 and TRBJ2-1): EAGVAQSPRYKIIEKRQSVAFWCNPISGHATLYWYQQILGQGPKLLIQFQNNGVVDDSQLPKDRFSAERLKGVDSTLKIQPAKLEDSAVYLCASSLVVFQTPYNEQFFGPGTRLTVL.

As regards this clonotype: A much more abundant neighbour one base away suggests this may be a read error. No conserved phenylalanine or tryptophan is present at the end of the CDR3, so a read error is the likely explanation. The V and J genes are TRBV20-1 and TRBJ2-1; 11 nucleotides align to TRBD2. The CDR3 is 14 residues long. V lost 2 bases and J lost 8; bases outside the gene matches: 5. Germline V gene lookup returns CDR1 DFQATT and CDR2 SNEGSKA (reference sequence). The CDR3 nucleotides read TGCAGTGCTAGAAATAGCGGGGGGGTGGATGAGCAGTTCTCC. Encoded protein: CSARNSGGVDEQFS.

This chain links TRBV7-8 with TRBJ2-5; TRBD2 matches at 13 bases. The CDR3 runs to 14 residues. Germline V gene data show CDR1 as SGHVS and CDR2 as FQNEAQ. Trimming took 7 bases from V and 13 from J; bases not matched to a gene: 12. The CDR3 loop reads CASILRLAGGRTYF. In DNA, the CDR3 is TGTGCCAGCATTCTCAGACTAGCGGGGGGCAGAACGTACTTC.

This clonotype came up a few times. The V call is TRBV5-1, the J call TRBJ2-3, with 9 bases fitting TRBD2. V trimming: 0 bases; J trimming: 6 bases; junction bases outside the gene matches: 5. The germline CDR1 and CDR2 sequences are SGHRS and YFSETQ. CDR3 length: 15 amino acids. CDR3 bases: TGCGCCAGCAGCTTGGCGGCGGGGGGGATGGATACGCAGTATTTT. Translating it yields CASSLAAGGMDTQYF.

This clonotype has only a few counts. The gene calls are TRBV5-1 and TRBJ2-2; TRBD1 agrees at 7 bases. Trimming cost V 5 bases and J 5 bases; bases outside gene matches: 9. The CDR3 loop spans 15 amino acids. The germline gives CDR1 SGHRS, CDR2 YFSETQ. CDR3 residues: CASSPTGWATGELFF. DNA for the CDR3: TGCGCCAGCAGTCCGACAGGGTGGGCGACCGGGGAGCTGTTTTTT.

The V call is TRBV28, the J call TRBJ1-1, with TRBD1 as a possible D gene (5 bases). CDR3 length equals 13 residues. The V gene's germline CDR1 is MDHEN and CDR2 SYDVKM. V was cut by 7 bases and J by 4 bases, with 13 bases left in between. The CDR3 protein is CASTLYGTTEAFF. In DNA, the CDR3 is TGTGCCAGCACCCTATATGGGACCACTGAAGCTTTCTTT.

This clonotype counts as hyperexpanded. V is TRBV27 and J is TRBJ2-7; 7 bases are a match to TRBD2. The length of the CDR3 is 15 residues. With V trimmed by 6 bases and J by 2 bases, 10 bases remained unmatched. Germline V gene data show CDR1 as MNHEY and CDR2 as SMNVEV (reference sequence). The CDR3 spells CASSQWGGTPYEQYF. In DNA form, the CDR3 reads TGTGCCAGCAGCCAATGGGGGGGTACGCCCTACGAGCAGTACTTC.